This T cell receptor beta chain was retrieved from a study of OX40 agonist ivuxolimab in advanced cancers. Study-level findings and limits: Expanded peripheral T cells had an undetermined antigen specificity.

The data were produced by immunoSEQ multiplex PCR, yet TCRdb's version contains in-frame clones alone and is incomplete. Among about 42,000 clones, 75% to 90% were seen once, and the ten largest hold roughly 4.5%. Germline CDR1 and CDR2: SGHTA and FQGNSA. Trimming pared 1 base from V and 3 bases from J, leaving 13 bases between. The CDR3 length is 15 residues. Blood sampling took place at baseline, cycle 4 day 1, and cycle 7 day 1. As concerns this clone: Its target is not known.

The sequencing here drew on CD4+ or CD8+ T cells sorted from blood, taken in a trial of the OX40 agonist ivuxolimab. The origin of this receptor is an adult with an advanced solid tumor such as melanoma, head and neck, liver or kidney cancer. The chain combines TRBV7-2 with TRBJ2-7, with D tentatively TRBD1 or TRBD2 (5 bases each). CDR3 region: CASSLVSATVYEQYF. CDR3 sequence (DNA): TGTGCCAGCAGCTTAGTTAGCGCGACAGTCTACGAGCAGTACTTC.